The 10 T cell receptor beta chains below were found in one sample sequenced in a study of PD-L1 blockade in urothelial cancer. Noted time point: peripheral blood 6 weeks after treatment start. Data came from immunoSEQ multiplex PCR; TCRdb stores just in-frame clones and leaves some out. The sample has 20,000 to 25,000 clones, 82% seen once; the top ten hold approximately 1.5%. The starting material was PBMCs, obtained around atezolizumab (anti-PD-L1) treatment. The receptor set was obtained from a man in his sixties or seventies with urothelial cancer.

The chain employs TRBV27 and TRBJ1-5; tentative D call: TRBD1 (5 bases). The CDR3 has 15 amino acids. Trimming removed 0 bases from V and 2 bases from J, with 8 bases in between. Germline CDR1 reads MNHEY; CDR2 reads SMNVEV (reference sequence). CDR3: CASSLSVTGNQPQHF. The CDR3 DNA follows: TGTGCCAGCAGTTTATCGGTGACAGGCAATCAGCCCCAGCATTTT.

This chain joins TRBV6-1 and TRBJ2-1; 11 nucleotides line up with TRBD2. There are 15 residues in the CDR3. Germline V gene sequence: CDR1 MNHNS, CDR2 SASEGT. The trim removed 6 bases at V and 7 bases at J, leaving 8 bases unmatched. The CDR3 region has the DNA TGTGCCAGCAGGGTGGAGGTAGCGGGAGGGAATGAGCAGTTCTTC. Its protein product is CASRVEVAGGNEQFF.

The J gene is TRBJ1-2, the V gene TRBV2; weak D call: TRBD1 (6 bases). The CDR3 has 13 residues. CDR1 is SNHLY and CDR2 is FYNNEI in the germline V gene. The V gene lost 5 bases and the J gene lost 8 bases, with 15 bases spanning the gap. Here the CDR3 DNA reads TGTGCCAGCAGTATGGACAGTGAGGTGGGCTACACCTTC. Translation: CASSMDSEVGYTF.

This rearrangement joins TRBV19 to TRBJ2-2; D is unresolved. Trimming shortened V by 6 bases and J by 1 base, and 9 bases separated the two germline ends. Germline V gene sequence: CDR1 LNHDA, CDR2 SQIVND (reference sequence). The CDR3 has 14 residues. The CDR3 bases are TGTGCCAGTAGGGCAGCGTTGAACACCGGGGAGCTGTTTTTT. It encodes CASRAALNTGELFF.

The chain has TRBV5-6 and TRBJ1-2; 8 positions agree with TRBD1. The CDR3 has 16 amino acids. J gave up 4 bases and V 4 bases, and 12 bases lay outside the gene matches. CDR1 is SGHDT, CDR2 YYEEEE, per germline. This CDR3 is CASSLGQGKNFYGYTF. CDR3 in DNA: TGTGCCAGCAGCCTTGGACAGGGAAAGAATTTCTATGGCTACACCTTC. Variable domain in full (rest from reference TRBV5-6 and TRBJ1-2): DAGVTQSPTHLIKTRGQQVTLRCSPKSGHDTVSWYQQALGQGPQFIFQYYEEEERQRGNFPDRFSGHQFPNYSSELNVNALLLGDSALYLCASSLGQGKNFYGYTFGSGTRLTVV.

J is TRBJ1-2 and V is TRBV18; D unresolved. The CDR3 loop spans 12 amino acids. Trimming shortened V by 2 bases and J by 8 bases, and 9 bases separated the two germline ends. Germline V gene data show CDR1 as KGHSH and CDR2 as LQKENI. The CDR3 sequence is CASSPDTRGYTF. The CDR3 nucleotides are TGTGCCAGCTCACCAGATACCCGGGGCTACACCTTC.

The rearrangement links TRBV7-9 to TRBJ2-1; 10 bases align to TRBD1. The CDR3 consists of 16 residues. The germline CDR1 and CDR2 sequences are SEHNR and FQNEAQ (reference sequence). Trimming took 5 bases from V and 9 from J; bases not matched to a gene: 13. As DNA, the CDR3 is TGTGCCAGCAGCGGATGGACAGGGGGTACACGGGTTGAGCAGTTCTTC. Translation: CASSGWTGGTRVEQFF.

This clone was seen only a few times. The chain couples TRBV10-2 to TRBJ2-3; D ambiguous. Germline CDR1 and CDR2: WSHSY and SAAADI. The CDR3 totals 15 residues. Trimming left V 4 bases short and J 4 bases short, with 15 bases between. CDR3 sequence: CASSGLEYVADTQYF. The CDR3 nucleotides read TGCGCCAGCAGTGGTCTGGAGTATGTGGCAGATACGCAGTATTTT.

The genes are TRBV11-2 and TRBJ1-2; no clear D gene. Trimming left V 1 base short and J 3 bases short, with 12 bases between. The length of the CDR3 is 15 residues. CDR1 is SGHAT, CDR2 FQNNGV, per germline. The CDR3 region is CASSLGREVHYGYTF. DNA for the CDR3: TGTGCCAGCAGCTTAGGTCGGGAGGTTCACTATGGCTACACCTTC.

This chain uses TRBV6-6 with TRBJ2-3; D is unresolved. The CDR3 spans 11 residues. Between the trimmed V and J ends, which lost 5 bases and 5 bases, there was a span of 5 bases. CDR1 is MNHNY, CDR2 SVGAGI, per germline (reference sequence). CDR3 DNA sequence: TGTGCCAGCAGTCCCAGAGATACGCAGTATTTT. This codes for CASSPRDTQYF.